The clone carrying this T cell receptor (delta chain) is large. Its matching antigen is unknown. V lost 2 bases, J lost 0 bases, and 17 bases stayed unmatched. This CDR3 region has 20 residues. Germline values: CDR1 TSWWSYY, CDR2 QGS. This sample is part of a study of gammadelta T cells in human blood. Overall study findings and caveats: Right after birth, innate γδ T cells reportedly expanded polyclonally after microbial exposure.

TCRdb reanalysed the RT-PCR reads with CATT. In the table there are a few hundred delta-chain clones, 8.5% of which are singletons. This chain uses TRDV1 with TRDJ1, with 8 bases identical to TRDD3. Specimen: non-Vgamma9Vdelta2 gamma-delta T cells from adult blood. The clonotype originates from a human donor. The CDR3 sequence is CALGEFYAPRGYTYTDKLIF. The CDR3 DNA reads as TGTGCTCTTGGGGAATTCTACGCTCCTAGGGGATACACGTACACCGATAAACTCATCTTT.